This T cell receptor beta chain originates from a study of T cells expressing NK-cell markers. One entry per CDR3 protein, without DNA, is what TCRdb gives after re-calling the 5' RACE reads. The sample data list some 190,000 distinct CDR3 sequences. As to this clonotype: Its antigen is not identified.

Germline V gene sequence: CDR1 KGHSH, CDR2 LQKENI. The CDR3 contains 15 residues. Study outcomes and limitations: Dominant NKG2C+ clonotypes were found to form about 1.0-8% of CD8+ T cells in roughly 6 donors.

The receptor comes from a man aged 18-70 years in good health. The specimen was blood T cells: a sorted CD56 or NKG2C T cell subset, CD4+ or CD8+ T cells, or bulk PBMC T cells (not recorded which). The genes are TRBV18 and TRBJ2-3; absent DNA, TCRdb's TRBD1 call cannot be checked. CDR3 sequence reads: CASSPGGPPGDTQYF.